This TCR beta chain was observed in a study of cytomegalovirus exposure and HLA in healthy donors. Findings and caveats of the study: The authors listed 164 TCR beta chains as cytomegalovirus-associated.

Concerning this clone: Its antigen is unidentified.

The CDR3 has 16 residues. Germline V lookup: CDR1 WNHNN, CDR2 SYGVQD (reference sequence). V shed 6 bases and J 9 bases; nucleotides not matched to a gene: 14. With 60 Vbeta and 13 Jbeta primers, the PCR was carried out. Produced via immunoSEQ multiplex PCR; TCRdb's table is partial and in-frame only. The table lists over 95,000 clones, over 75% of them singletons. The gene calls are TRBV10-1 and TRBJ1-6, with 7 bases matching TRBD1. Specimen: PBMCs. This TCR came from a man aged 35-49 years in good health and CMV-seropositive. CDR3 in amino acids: CASSHIRDRAFSPLHF. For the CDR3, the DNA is TGCGCCAGCAGCCACATTCGAGACAGGGCTTTTTCACCCCTCCACTTT.